This is a list of T cell receptor beta chains from one sample in a study of shared clonotypes between healthy human individuals. The assay was immunoSEQ multiplex PCR, and TCRdb's table has in-frame clones only and misses some. The data hold hundreds of thousands of clones, with 85% to 95% observed a single time. Sample: naive CD8+ T cells sorted from blood. Receptors were obtained from a young woman in good health. CDR3s include the opening cysteine and the closing phenylalanine or tryptophan. The D gene is left open where the match is weak. Clone size appears in some rows only: once, few, many, or a class for an expanded clone.

D	V	J	size	DNA	CDR3
TRBD1	TRBV28	TRBJ1-5	.	TGTGCCAGCAGTTTGGGGACAGCCAGGCAGCCCCAGCATTTT	CASSLGTARQPQHF
TRBD2	TRBV6-1	TRBJ2-1	few	TGTGCCAGCAGTGAAGGGACTAGCGGCCTCCGGCCCCGGCTGTTCTTC	CASSEGTSGLRPRLFF
TRBD2	TRBV5-6	TRBJ2-1	.	TGTGCCAGCAGCTTGGGTACTAGCGGGAGGGGATGGGTTAATGAGCAGTTCTTC	CASSLGTSGRGWVNEQFF
TRBD2	TRBV7-9	TRBJ2-3	.	TGTGCCAGCAGCGCGGGGGACGGCGGCAGGGATACGCAGTATTTT	CASSAGDGGRDTQYF
TRBD1	TRBV6-6	TRBJ1-2	.	TGTGCCAGCAGTTACTCGATTAGGGACAGGGAAGATGGCTACACCTTC	CASSYSIRDREDGYTF
.	TRBV7-8	TRBJ1-1	once	TGTGCCAGCAGCTTCCATCCCTCCCCCGGGCTGGGGAACACTGAAGCTTTCTTT	CASSFHPSPGLGNTEAFF
TRBD1	TRBV28	TRBJ2-7	.	TGTGCCAGCAGTTTGTCCTTCGCAGGGGGTTTCTACGAGCAGTACTTC	CASSLSFAGGFYEQYF
TRBD2	TRBV28	TRBJ2-7	.	TGTGCCAGCGGACTAGCGGGAGCATACGAGCAGTACTTC	CASGLAGAYEQYF
TRBD1	TRBV7-9	TRBJ1-2	.	TGTGCCAGCAGCTTACCAATCCCGGGACAGGACTATGGCTACACCTTC	CASSLPIPGQDYGYTF
TRBD2	TRBV30	TRBJ2-7	.	TGTGCCTGGAGTGTAACTAGCGGGAGATACGAGCAGTACTTC	CAWSVTSGRYEQYF